This T cell receptor (beta chain) was recovered during a study of CD8 T cells in Susac syndrome. Study-level points and caveats: That the number of individuals in its TCR sequencing and HLA analysis was relatively small was acknowledged by the study.

Sequencing of TCR beta was carried out in blood CD8+ and CD4+ T cells. Through negative isolation, CD4+ and CD8+ T cells were obtained, while TEMRA cells were enriched using FACS. Reverse transcription of roughly 0.45 to 1 ug RNA was carried out with random hexamers. It was immunoSEQ multiplex PCR that amplified TCR beta CDR3 across 54 Vbeta and 13 Jbeta. TCRdb independently ran MiXCR on the immunoSEQ multiplex PCR reads; one entry per CDR3 protein. Among about 150,000 distinct CDR3 sequences listed, around 95% were seen once. As for this clonotype: Antigen specificity is unknown.

Germline assignment: CDR1 LNHNV and CDR2 YYDKDF (reference sequence). The CDR3 has 13 amino acids. The V end lost 3 bases, the J end lost 5 bases, and 10 bases lay between the germline ends. Sequenced material: CD4+ T cells from PBMCs. The sequence derives from a human donor with Susac syndrome. The chain links TRBV15 to TRBJ2-5, with D uncertain. CDR3: CATSRRTEETQYF. The CDR3, as DNA: TGTGCCACCAGCAGGAGGACCGAGGAGACCCAGTACTTC.